This TCR beta chain is from a study of blood T cell repertoires in COVID-19. Study overall: PBMCs, B-cell-depleted T cells, or T cells provided the cDNA or gDNA that made up the material.

Trimming at V came to 5 bases and at J to 0 bases, leaving 9 bases not matched to a gene. This CDR3 is built from 17 residues. Germline V gene sequence: CDR1 SGHVS, CDR2 FQNEAQ. Source study methods: Estimated nucleated cell counts came from reference gene primer amplification. TCRdb keeps only in-frame clones here, not all; method: immunoSEQ multiplex PCR. V and J calls and clone size follow that table, whereas D and trimming were derived from the DNA. Of 90,000 to 150,000 clones listed, about two thirds are singletons. The V gene is TRBV7-8, the J gene TRBJ2-1; 8 nucleotides align to TRBD1. The clonotype originates from a human donor with acute or convalescent COVID-19. The donor label of this sample is uncertain. The sequencing input was peripheral blood. The CDR3, as DNA: TGTGCCAGCAGCCACCCGGGACAGGAGAGCTCCTACAATGAGCAGTTCTTC. Its protein is CASSHPGQESSYNEQFF.